These 12 T cell receptor beta chains share one sample of origin, sequenced in a study of Graves' ophthalmopathy and Graves' hyperthyroidism. The study amplified TCR beta CDR3 regions using RNA transcripts. Amplification began with first-round RT-PCR using HTBI primers, then second-round multiplex PCR was performed. MiXCR, run by TCRdb on the multiplex PCR reads, gives a single entry per CDR3 protein. The sample lists over 150,000 distinct CDR3 sequences, roughly two fifths occurring once. Sequencing was carried out using peripheral blood. The receptors come from a middle-aged woman with Graves' ophthalmopathy.

This clonotype was found many times. This chain links TRBV27 with TRBJ1-2; TRBD1 is a possible D gene (6 bases). V was pared by 2 bases and J by 8 bases, with 18 bases between. The CDR3 spans 15 residues. Germline V CDR1 and CDR2: MNHEY, SMNVEV (reference sequence). The DNA of the CDR3 is TGTGCCAGCAGTTTAACCGGGGATGGGGGCCTAGGCTACACCTTC. Translating gives CASSLTGDGGLGYTF.

For the CDR3, the DNA is TGTGCCAGCCACTGGACTAGCGGCTCCTACGAGCAGTACTTC. It encodes CASHWTSGSYEQYF. The chain employs TRBV6-1 and TRBJ2-7; 10 bases align to TRBD2. Trimming at V came to 8 bases and at J to 0 bases, leaving 4 bases not matched to a gene. Germline loops: CDR1 MNHNS, CDR2 SASEGT. CDR3 length: 14 residues.

V usage is TRBV28 and J usage is TRBJ2-5, with 7 bases that match TRBD1. Germline CDR1 is MDHEN and CDR2 is SYDVKM. The CDR3 is 17 amino acids. V was pared by 8 bases and J by 2 bases, with 17 bases of the junction left unmatched. This CDR3 is CASRPAGGLRGQETQYF. In nucleotides, the CDR3 is TGTGCCAGCCGACCGGCAGGGGGTCTCCGAGGGCAAGAGACCCAGTACTTC.

This clonotype has just a few counts. The DNA of the CDR3 is TGTGCCAGCAGTCCCCAGGGGGTACGCTACGAGCAGTACTTC. Amino acids: CASSPQGVRYEQYF. The chain recombines TRBV12-3 or TRBV12-4 with TRBJ2-7; 7 nucleotides agree with TRBD1. The CDR3 spans 14 residues. The V segment lost 5 bases and the J segment 3 bases; nucleotides outside the gene matches: 7.

This chain uses TRBV19 with TRBJ1-5; D gene uncertain. V shed 5 bases and J shed 5 bases, with 19 bases lying between them. This CDR3 is 16 amino acids long. The V gene's germline CDR1 is LNHDA and CDR2 SQIVND (reference sequence). The CDR3 protein is CASSLGRNSPHQPQHF. CDR3 coding DNA: TGTGCCAGTAGTCTCGGGCGCAATTCCCCCCATCAGCCCCAGCATTTT.

This clonotype has a count of ten or more. The genes are TRBV30 and TRBJ1-5; 7 bases agree with TRBD1. The CDR3 runs 13 residues. V lost 2 bases and J lost 7; bases outside the gene matches: 5. Germline values: CDR1 GTSNPN, CDR2 SVGIG (reference sequence). CDR3 bases: TGTGCCTGGAGTTTGACAGGGCTACAGCCCCAGCATTTT. Its translation: CAWSLTGLQPQHF.

This clonotype was picked up many times. The chain recombines TRBV6-5 with TRBJ1-2; the D gene is possibly TRBD1 (5 bases). Germline V gene data show CDR1 as MNHEY and CDR2 as SVGAGI. The CDR3 contains 15 residues. Trimming removed 2 bases from V and 0 bases from J, with 10 bases in between. This CDR3 is CASSYGGSANYGYTF. CDR3 coding DNA: TGTGCCAGCAGTTACGGGGGTTCGGCTAACTATGGCTACACCTTC.

This clonotype was seen a handful of times. The chain uses TRBV12-3 or TRBV12-4 and TRBJ2-2; D not resolved. The CDR3 is made up of 12 amino acids. V was cut by 4 bases and J by 7 bases, with 7 bases left in between. CDR3 coding DNA: TGTGCCAGCAGTTCAGGCGGCGGGGAGCTGTTTTTT. Translation: CASSSGGGELFF.

The chain joins TRBV6-2 or TRBV6-3 to TRBJ1-1; TRBD1 agrees at 10 bases. With 2 bases clipped from V and 8 bases from J, the junction kept 14 bases outside the gene matches. Germline CDR1 and CDR2: MNHEY and SVGEGT. The CDR3 covers 17 residues. This chain's CDR3 is CASSYTPRGGQGGEAFF. DNA of the CDR3: TGTGCCAGCAGTTACACACCACGTGGCGGACAGGGGGGAGAAGCTTTCTTT.

There are many counts of this clonotype. V is TRBV7-9 and J is TRBJ1-1; D is ambiguous. CDR3 length: 15 residues. V shed 1 base and J shed 2 bases, with 11 bases lying between them. Germline-derived CDR1 and CDR2 are SEHNR and FQNEAQ (reference sequence). The CDR3 spells CASSLVPDINTEAFF. For the CDR3, the DNA is TGTGCCAGCAGCTTAGTCCCCGACATAAACACTGAAGCTTTCTTT.

This clonotype is medium-sized (0.01 to 0.1%) by share. The rearrangement uses TRBV28 and TRBJ1-1; D unclear. The CDR3 extends over 14 amino acids. Trimming stripped 3 bases from V and 0 bases from J, with 8 bases between. Germline loops: CDR1 MDHEN, CDR2 SYDVKM. The CDR3 DNA sequence: TGTGCCAGCAGTTTGGGCCAGGTGAACACTGAAGCTTTCTTT. This gives the protein CASSLGQVNTEAFF.

The rearrangement uses TRBV10-3 and TRBJ2-7, with TRBD2 matching over 10 bases. Trimming removed 10 bases from V and 2 bases from J; junction bases left unmatched: 5. The germline CDR1 and CDR2 sequences are ENHRY and SYGVKD. This CDR3 comprises 13 residues. CDR3 amino acids: CATRTSGPYEQYF. As DNA, the CDR3 is TGTGCCACCCGGACTAGCGGCCCCTACGAGCAGTACTTC.